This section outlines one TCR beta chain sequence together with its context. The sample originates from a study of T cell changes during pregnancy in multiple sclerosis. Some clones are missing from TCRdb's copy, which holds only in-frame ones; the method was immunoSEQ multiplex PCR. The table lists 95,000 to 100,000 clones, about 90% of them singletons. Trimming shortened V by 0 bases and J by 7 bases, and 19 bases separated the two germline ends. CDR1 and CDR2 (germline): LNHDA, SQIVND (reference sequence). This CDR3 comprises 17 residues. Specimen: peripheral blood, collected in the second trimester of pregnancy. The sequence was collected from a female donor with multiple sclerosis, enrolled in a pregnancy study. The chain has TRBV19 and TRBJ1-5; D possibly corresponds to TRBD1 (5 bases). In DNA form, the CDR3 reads TGTGCCAGTAGTATAGAGGGGCAGGTTCGGCATGGCCAGCCCCAGCATTTT. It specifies CASSIEGQVRHGQPQHF. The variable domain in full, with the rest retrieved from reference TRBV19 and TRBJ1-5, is DGGITQSPKYLFRKEGQNVTLSCEQNLNHDAMYWYRQDPGQGLRLIYYSQIVNDFQKGDIAEGYSVSREKKESFPLTVTSAQKNPTAFYLCASSIEGQVRHGQPQHFGDGTRLSIL.